This T cell receptor (beta chain) was captured by sequencing in a study of PD-L1 blockade in urothelial cancer. Time point noted: peripheral blood 6 weeks after treatment start. Sequenced by immunoSEQ multiplex PCR; TCRdb stores in-frame clones only, minus some. In the table there are 100,000 to 150,000 clones, roughly 88% of which are singletons. This clone was recorded a few times. The sequences come from PBMCs, collected around atezolizumab (anti-PD-L1) treatment. This sequence was found in a man aged 45-65 years with urothelial cancer.

The CDR3 DNA reads TGTGCCAGCAACGGGGGGGGATCTAACTATGGCTACACCTTC. As protein: CASNGGGSNYGYTF. The V call is TRBV7-9, the J call TRBJ1-2; the D gene is possibly TRBD1 (5 bases). CDR3 length equals 14 residues. Germline V gene lookup returns CDR1 SEHNR and CDR2 FQNEAQ (reference sequence). V lost 7 bases to trimming and J lost 0 bases, with 12 bases between them.